This T cell receptor beta chain stems from a study of shared clonotypes between healthy human individuals. Overall study context: Each donor contributed plates that comprised three CD4 naive, three CD4 memory, two CD8 naive and one CD8 memory.

Clones were read by immunoSEQ multiplex PCR, and TCRdb kept only the in-frame ones, dropping some. The data contain 2,500,000 or so clones, just under 95% of them singletons. This CDR3 comprises 12 residues. In germline, CDR1 is SGHTA, CDR2 FQGNSA. V lost 4 bases to trimming and J lost 3 bases, with 7 bases between them. This clone appeared a few times. Sequenced material: naive CD4+ T cells from PBMCs. The subset here: CD45RA+ positively selected. The receptor's source is a man younger than 30 in good health. Some clones in this sample may be carry-over from other donors' samples. The chain links TRBV7-2 to TRBJ2-7; D not resolved. The CDR3 coding sequence is TGTGCCAGCAGCTCGTCCCTCTACGAGCAGTACTTC. Translated: CASSSSLYEQYF.